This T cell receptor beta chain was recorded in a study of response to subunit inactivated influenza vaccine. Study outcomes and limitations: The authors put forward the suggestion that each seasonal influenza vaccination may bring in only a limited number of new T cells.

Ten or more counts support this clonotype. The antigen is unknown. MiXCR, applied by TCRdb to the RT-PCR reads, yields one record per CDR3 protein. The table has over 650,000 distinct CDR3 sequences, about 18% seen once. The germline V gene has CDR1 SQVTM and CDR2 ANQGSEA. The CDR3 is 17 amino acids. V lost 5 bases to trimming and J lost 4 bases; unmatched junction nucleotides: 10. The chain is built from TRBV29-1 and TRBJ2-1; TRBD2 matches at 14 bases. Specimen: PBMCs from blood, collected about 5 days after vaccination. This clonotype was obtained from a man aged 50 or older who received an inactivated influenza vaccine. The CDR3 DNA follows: TGCAGCGTTAAGGGGTCGGGACTAGCGGGAGTTTACAATGAGCAGTTCTTC. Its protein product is CSVKGSGLAGVYNEQFF.